The entry below describes one T cell receptor beta chain. Its matching antigen is unknown. This entry comes from a study of glioma-infiltrating T cells after dendritic cell vaccination. Study details: Patients received three intradermal dendritic cell vaccine injections at biweekly intervals. The study, taken as a whole, reports: Survival was not directly related to TCR clonality in these patients.

TCRdb keeps only in-frame clones here, not all; method: immunoSEQ multiplex PCR. This table holds about 73,000 clones, about 80% found once. Selection required adequate fresh-frozen tumor tissue plus more than two years' survival data. V lost 6 bases and J lost 1; bases outside the gene matches: 4. The CDR3 has 15 amino acids. Germline V gives CDR1 MNHNS, CDR2 SASEGT. Sample: blood, taken before dendritic cell vaccination. The V gene is TRBV6-1, the J gene TRBJ1-5, with TRBD1 matching over 9 bases. This clonotype originated in a human donor with glioblastoma. The chain's CDR3 is CASSSQGASNQPQHF. The CDR3 DNA reads TGTGCCAGCAGCTCACAGGGGGCGAGCAATCAGCCCCAGCATTTT.